The sequence of this T cell receptor (beta chain) was determined in a study of blood T cell repertoires in COVID-19. Study summary: T cells, B-cell-depleted T cells, or PBMCs provided the cDNA or gDNA that served as material.

J gave up 4 bases and V 3 bases, and 5 bases lay outside the gene matches. The CDR3 consists of 15 residues. CDR1 SGHNT and CDR2 YYREEE come from the germline V gene (reference sequence). The data were produced by immunoSEQ multiplex PCR, yet TCRdb's version contains in-frame clones alone and is incomplete. The sample shows fewer than 250,000 clones, about 91% of them seen only once. The sequencing input was peripheral blood. The V call is TRBV5-4, the J call TRBJ2-7; TRBD2 matches 12 bases. This sequence originates from a man between 25 and 39 years old with acute or convalescent COVID-19. The CDR3 nucleotides read TGTGCCAGCAGCTCGCTAGCGGGGGGGCTATACGAGCAGTACTTC. Its protein product is CASSSLAGGLYEQYF.